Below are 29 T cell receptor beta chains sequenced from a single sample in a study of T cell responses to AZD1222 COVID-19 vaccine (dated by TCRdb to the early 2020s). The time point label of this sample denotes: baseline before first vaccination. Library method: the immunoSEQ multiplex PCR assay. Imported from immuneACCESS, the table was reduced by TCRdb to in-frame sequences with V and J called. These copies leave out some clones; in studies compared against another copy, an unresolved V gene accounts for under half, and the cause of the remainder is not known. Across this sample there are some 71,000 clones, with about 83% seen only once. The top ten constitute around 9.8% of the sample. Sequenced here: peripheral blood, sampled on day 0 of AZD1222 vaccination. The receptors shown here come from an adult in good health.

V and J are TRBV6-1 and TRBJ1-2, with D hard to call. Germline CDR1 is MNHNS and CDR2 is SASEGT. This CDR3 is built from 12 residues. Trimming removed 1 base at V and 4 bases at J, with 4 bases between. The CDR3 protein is CASSEVTYGYTF. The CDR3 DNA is TGTGCCAGCAGTGAAGTAACCTATGGCTACACCTTC.

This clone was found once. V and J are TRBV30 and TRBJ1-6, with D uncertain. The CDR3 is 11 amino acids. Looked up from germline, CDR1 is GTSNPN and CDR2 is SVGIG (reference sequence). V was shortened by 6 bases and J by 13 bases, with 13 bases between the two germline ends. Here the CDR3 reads CACYYPGPLHF. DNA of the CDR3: TGTGCCTGTTACTACCCGGGGCCCCTCCACTTT.

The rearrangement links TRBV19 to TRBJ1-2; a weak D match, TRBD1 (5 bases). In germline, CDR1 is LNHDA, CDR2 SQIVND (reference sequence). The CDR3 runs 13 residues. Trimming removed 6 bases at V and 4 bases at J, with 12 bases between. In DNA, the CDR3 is TGTGCCAGTAGGGTCGCAGGGTCCTATGGCTACACCTTC. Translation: CASRVAGSYGYTF.

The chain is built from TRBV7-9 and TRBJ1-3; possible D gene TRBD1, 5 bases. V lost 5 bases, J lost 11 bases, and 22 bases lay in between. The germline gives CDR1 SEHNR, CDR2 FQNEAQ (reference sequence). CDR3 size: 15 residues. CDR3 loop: CASSPRQRDLGAIYF. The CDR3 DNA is TGTGCCAGCAGCCCCCGACAGCGCGACTTAGGGGCCATATATTTT.

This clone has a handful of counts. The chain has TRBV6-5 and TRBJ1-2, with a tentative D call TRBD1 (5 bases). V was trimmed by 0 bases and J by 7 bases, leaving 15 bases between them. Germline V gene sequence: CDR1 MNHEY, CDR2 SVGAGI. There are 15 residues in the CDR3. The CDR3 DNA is TGTGCCAGCAGTTACTCGAAAATCGGGGGGTTTGGCTACACCTTC. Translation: CASSYSKIGGFGYTF.

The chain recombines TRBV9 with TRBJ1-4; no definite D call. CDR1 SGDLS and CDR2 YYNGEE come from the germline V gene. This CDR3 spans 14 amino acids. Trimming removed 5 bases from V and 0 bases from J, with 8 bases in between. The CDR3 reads CASSSYSTNEKLFF. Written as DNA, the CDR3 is TGTGCCAGCAGTTCATACTCAACTAATGAAAAACTGTTTTTT.

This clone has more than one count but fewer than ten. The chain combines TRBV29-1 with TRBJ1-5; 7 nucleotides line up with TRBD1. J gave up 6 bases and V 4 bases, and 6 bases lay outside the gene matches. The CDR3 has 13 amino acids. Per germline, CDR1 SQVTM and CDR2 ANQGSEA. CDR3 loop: CSVVKGAGQPQHF. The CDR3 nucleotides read TGCAGCGTTGTCAAGGGGGCAGGTCAGCCCCAGCATTTT.

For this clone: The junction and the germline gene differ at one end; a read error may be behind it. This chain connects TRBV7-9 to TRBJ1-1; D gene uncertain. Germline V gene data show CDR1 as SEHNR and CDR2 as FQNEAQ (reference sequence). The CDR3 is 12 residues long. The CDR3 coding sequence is TGCGACGTGGGAGTGGTGAACACTGAAGCTTTCTTT. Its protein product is CDVGVVNTEAFF.

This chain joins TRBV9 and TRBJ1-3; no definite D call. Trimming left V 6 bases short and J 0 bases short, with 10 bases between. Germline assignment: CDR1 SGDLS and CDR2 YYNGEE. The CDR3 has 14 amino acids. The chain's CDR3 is CASNLLRSGNTIYF. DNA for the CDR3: TGTGCCAGCAACTTACTGCGCTCTGGAAACACCATATATTTT.

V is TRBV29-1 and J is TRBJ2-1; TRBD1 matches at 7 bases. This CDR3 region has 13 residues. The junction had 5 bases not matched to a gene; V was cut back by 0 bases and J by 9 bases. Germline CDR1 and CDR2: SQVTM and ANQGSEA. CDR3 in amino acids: CSVEDRGWGEQFF. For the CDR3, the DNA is TGCAGCGTTGAAGACAGGGGGTGGGGTGAGCAGTTCTTC.

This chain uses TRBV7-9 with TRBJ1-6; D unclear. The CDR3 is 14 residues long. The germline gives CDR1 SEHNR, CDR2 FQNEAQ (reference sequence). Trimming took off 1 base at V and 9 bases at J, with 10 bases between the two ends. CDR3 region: CASSLESGSSPLHF. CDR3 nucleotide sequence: TGTGCCAGCAGCTTAGAATCAGGTAGTTCACCCCTCCACTTT.

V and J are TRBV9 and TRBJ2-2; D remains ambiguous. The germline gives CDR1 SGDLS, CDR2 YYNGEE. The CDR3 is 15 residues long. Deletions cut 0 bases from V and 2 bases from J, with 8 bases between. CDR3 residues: CASSVARINTGELFF. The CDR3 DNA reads TGTGCCAGCAGCGTAGCCCGGATAAACACCGGGGAGCTGTTTTTT.

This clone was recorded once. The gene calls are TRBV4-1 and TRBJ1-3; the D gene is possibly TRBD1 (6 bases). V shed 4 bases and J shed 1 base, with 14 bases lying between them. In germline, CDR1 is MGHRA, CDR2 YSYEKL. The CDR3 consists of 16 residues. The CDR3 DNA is TGCGCCAGCAGCCCTCAGGGGTATAGGTCTGGAAACACCATATATTTT. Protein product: CASSPQGYRSGNTIYF.

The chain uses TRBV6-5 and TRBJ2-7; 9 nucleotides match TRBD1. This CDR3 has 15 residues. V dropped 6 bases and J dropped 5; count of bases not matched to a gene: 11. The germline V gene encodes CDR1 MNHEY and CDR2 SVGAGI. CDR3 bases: TGTGCCAGCAGACTAACAGGGGGCGGGTGGGACGAGCAGTACTTC. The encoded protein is CASRLTGGGWDEQYF.

The CDR3 loop reads CASSPGTGVELFF. CDR3 DNA: TGTGCCAGCAGCCCCGGGACAGGGGTGGAGCTGTTTTTT. The chain joins TRBV12-3 or TRBV12-4 to TRBJ2-2; TRBD1 matches at 10 bases. This CDR3 has 13 residues. V trimming: 6 bases; J trimming: 10 bases; junction bases outside the gene matches: 5.

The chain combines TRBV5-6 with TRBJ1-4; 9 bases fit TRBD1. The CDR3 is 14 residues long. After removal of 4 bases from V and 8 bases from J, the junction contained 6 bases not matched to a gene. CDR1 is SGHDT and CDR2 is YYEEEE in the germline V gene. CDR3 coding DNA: TGTGCCAGCAGCAAGGGACAGGGTAACGAAAAACTGTTTTTT. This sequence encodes CASSKGQGNEKLFF.

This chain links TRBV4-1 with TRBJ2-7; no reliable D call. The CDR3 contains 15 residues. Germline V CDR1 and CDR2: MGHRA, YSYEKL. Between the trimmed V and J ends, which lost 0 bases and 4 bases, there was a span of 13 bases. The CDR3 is CASSQDKSWVYEQYF. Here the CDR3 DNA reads TGCGCCAGCAGCCAAGATAAGAGTTGGGTTTACGAGCAGTACTTC.

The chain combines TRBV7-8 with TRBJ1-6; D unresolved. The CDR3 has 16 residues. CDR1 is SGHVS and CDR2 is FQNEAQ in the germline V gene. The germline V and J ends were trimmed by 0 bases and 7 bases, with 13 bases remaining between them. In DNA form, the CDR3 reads TGTGCCAGCAGCTTAGCCACCAGAGGACCAAATTCACCCCTCCACTTT. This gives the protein CASSLATRGPNSPLHF.

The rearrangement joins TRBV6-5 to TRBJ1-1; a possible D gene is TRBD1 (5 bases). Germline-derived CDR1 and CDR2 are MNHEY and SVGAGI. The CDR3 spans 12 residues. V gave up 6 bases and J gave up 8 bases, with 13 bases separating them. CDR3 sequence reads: CASSGNGGEAFF. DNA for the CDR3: TGTGCCAGCAGCGGGAATGGGGGAGAAGCTTTCTTT.

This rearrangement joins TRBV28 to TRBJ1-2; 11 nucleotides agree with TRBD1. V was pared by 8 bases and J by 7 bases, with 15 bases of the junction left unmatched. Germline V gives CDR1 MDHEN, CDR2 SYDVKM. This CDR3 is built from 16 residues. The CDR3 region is CASVSSSGQGAGGYTF. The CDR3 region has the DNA TGTGCCAGCGTTAGCAGTTCCGGACAGGGGGCTGGTGGCTACACCTTC.

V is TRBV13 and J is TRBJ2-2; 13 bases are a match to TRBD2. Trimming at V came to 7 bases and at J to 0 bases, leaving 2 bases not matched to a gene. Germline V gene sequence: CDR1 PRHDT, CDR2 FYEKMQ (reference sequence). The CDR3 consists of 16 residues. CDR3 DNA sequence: TGTGCCAGCACGACTAGCGGGGGGTCGAACACCGGGGAGCTGTTTTTT. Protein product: CASTTSGGSNTGELFF.

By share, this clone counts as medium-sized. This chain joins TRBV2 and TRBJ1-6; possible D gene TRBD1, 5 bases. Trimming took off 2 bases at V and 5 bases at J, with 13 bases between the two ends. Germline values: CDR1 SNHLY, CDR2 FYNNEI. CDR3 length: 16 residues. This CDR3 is CASSESGRGHNSPLHF. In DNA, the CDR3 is TGTGCCAGCAGTGAATCGGGGCGAGGGCATAATTCACCCCTCCACTTT.

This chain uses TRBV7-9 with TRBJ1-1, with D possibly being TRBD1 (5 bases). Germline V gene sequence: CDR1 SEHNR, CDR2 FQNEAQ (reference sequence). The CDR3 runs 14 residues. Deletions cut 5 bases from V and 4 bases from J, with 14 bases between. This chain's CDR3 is CASSSDPGGTEAFF. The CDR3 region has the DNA TGTGCCAGCAGCAGTGACCCCGGGGGCACTGAAGCTTTCTTT. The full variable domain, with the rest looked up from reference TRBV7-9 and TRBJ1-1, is DTGVSQNPRHKITKRGQNVTFRCDPISEHNRLYWYRQTLGQGPEFLTYFQNEAQLEKSRLLSDRFSAERPKGSFSTLEIQRTEQGDSAMYLCASSSDPGGTEAFFGQGTRLTVV.

CDR3 sequence reads: CASSSSGQGNTIYF. The CDR3 DNA reads as TGTGCCAGCAGTTCATCCGGACAGGGCAACACCATATATTTT. This chain connects TRBV27 to TRBJ1-3; 8 bases map to TRBD1. J lost 7 bases, V lost 4 bases, and 6 bases had no gene match. The CDR3 has 14 residues. Germline V gene data show CDR1 as MNHEY and CDR2 as SMNVEV (reference sequence).

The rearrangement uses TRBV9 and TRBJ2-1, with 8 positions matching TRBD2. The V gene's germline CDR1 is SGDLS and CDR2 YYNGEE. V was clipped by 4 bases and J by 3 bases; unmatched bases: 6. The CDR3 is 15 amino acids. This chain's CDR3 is CASSNAGTSYNEQFF. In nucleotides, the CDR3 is TGTGCCAGCAGCAATGCCGGGACTAGCTACAATGAGCAGTTCTTC.

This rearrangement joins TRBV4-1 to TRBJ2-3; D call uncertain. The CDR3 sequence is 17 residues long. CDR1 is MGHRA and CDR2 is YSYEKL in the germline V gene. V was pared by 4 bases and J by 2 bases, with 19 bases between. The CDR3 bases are TGCGCCAGCAGCCGCGGACCTCCCCCTCAAGTCACAGATACGCAGTATTTT. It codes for CASSRGPPPQVTDTQYF.

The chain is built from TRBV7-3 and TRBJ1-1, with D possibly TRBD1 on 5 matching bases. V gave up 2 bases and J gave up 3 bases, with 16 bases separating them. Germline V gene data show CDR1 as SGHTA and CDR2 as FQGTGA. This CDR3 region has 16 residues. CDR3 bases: TGTGCCAGCAGCTTAGAGGGGAGAGGGTTGGACACTGAAGCTTTCTTT. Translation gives CASSLEGRGLDTEAFF.

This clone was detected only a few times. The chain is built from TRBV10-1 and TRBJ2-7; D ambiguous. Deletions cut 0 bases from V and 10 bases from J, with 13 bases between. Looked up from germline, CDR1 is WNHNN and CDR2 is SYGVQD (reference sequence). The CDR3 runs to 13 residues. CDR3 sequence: CASSESTRGSQYF. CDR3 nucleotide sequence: TGCGCCAGCAGTGAGTCAACCAGAGGATCCCAGTACTTC.

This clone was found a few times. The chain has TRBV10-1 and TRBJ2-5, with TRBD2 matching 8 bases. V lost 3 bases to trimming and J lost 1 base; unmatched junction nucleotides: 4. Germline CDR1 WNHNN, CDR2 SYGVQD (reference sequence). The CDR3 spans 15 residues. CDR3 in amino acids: CASSDLAGFQETQYF. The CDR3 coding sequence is TGCGCCAGCAGTGACCTAGCGGGTTTCCAAGAGACCCAGTACTTC.